The 15 T cell receptor beta chains below all came from one sample that was sequenced in a study of beta chain features in type 1 diabetes. The entirety of the isolated RNA underwent reverse transcription, so expressed TCRB transcripts were sequenced. This table comes from immunoSEQ multiplex PCR, and its TCRdb copy is limited to in-frame clones, with some not included. The table lists 40,000 or so clones, approximately 56% of them singletons. The sample taken for sequencing was Tregs from blood. The receptors stem from a woman between 18 and 29 years old in good health.

V usage is TRBV7-9 and J usage is TRBJ2-2; no reliable D call. CDR1 SEHNR and CDR2 FQNEAQ come from the germline V gene (reference sequence). CDR3 size: 14 residues. V lost 2 bases, J lost 3 bases, and 7 bases lay in between. Here the CDR3 reads CASSLYSDTGELFF. CDR3 coding DNA: TGTGCCAGCAGCTTATACAGTGACACCGGGGAGCTGTTTTTT.

This chain links TRBV28 with TRBJ1-5, with 7 bases fitting TRBD1. Trimming removed 10 bases from V and 0 bases from J; junction bases left unmatched: 3. CDR1 MDHEN and CDR2 SYDVKM come from the germline V gene. The CDR3 is 13 amino acids. The DNA of the CDR3 is TGTGCCACCACAGGGGATAGCAATCAGCCCCAGCATTTT. It is translated as CATTGDSNQPQHF.

The rearrangement links TRBV15 to TRBJ1-5; TRBD1 matches at 7 bases. The length of the CDR3 is 15 residues. Germline lookup yields CDR1 LNHNV and CDR2 YYDKDF (reference sequence). The V and J ends lost 1 base and 2 bases, in that order; junction bases with no gene match: 2. The CDR3 here is CATSRGGGRNQPQHF. In nucleotides, the CDR3 is TGTGCCACCAGCAGAGGAGGGGGCCGCAATCAGCCCCAGCATTTT. The complete variable domain, with remaining parts taken from reference TRBV15 and TRBJ1-5, reads DAMVIQNPRYQVTQFGKPVTLSCSQTLNHNVMYWYQQKSSQAPKLLFHYYDKDFNNEADTPDNFQSRRPNTSFCFLDIRSPGLGDTAMYLCATSRGGGRNQPQHFGDGTRLSIL.

The rearrangement uses TRBV6-6 and TRBJ2-1; TRBD2 agrees at 7 bases. The CDR3 has 13 residues. With 2 bases clipped from V and 5 bases from J, the junction kept 0 bases outside the gene matches. CDR1 and CDR2 (germline): MNHNY, SVGAGI (reference sequence). In nucleotides, the CDR3 is TGTGCCAGCAGTTACCGGGGGGACAATGAGCAGTTCTTC. It yields the protein CASSYRGDNEQFF.

V is TRBV7-9 and J is TRBJ2-4; possibly TRBD1 for D (6 bases). The CDR3 runs 16 residues. V was pared by 7 bases and J by 2 bases, with 18 bases between. Germline loops: CDR1 SEHNR, CDR2 FQNEAQ (reference sequence). CDR3 region: CASTQIQGISKNIQYF. Written as DNA, the CDR3 is TGTGCCAGCACCCAAATTCAGGGGATTTCCAAAAACATTCAGTACTTC.

This clone has a handful of counts. The chain recombines TRBV25-1 with TRBJ1-2; D may be TRBD1 (5 bases). The V gene lost 8 bases and the J gene lost 3 bases, with 13 bases spanning the gap. CDR1 and CDR2 (germline): MGHDK, SYGVNS. The CDR3 has 13 amino acids. The CDR3 nucleotides read TGTGCCAGCGCTAGAACAGGCCACTATGGCTACACCTTC. Its translation: CASARTGHYGYTF.

The rearrangement joins TRBV25-1 to TRBJ2-5; 7 nucleotides match TRBD2. CDR1 MGHDK and CDR2 SYGVNS come from the germline V gene. The CDR3 contains 14 residues. The trim removed 4 bases at V and 9 bases at J, leaving 11 bases unmatched. As DNA, the CDR3 is TGTGCCAGCAGTGTAGCGGGTTCTAGGGAGGCCCAGTACTTC. Translating gives CASSVAGSREAQYF.

The table lists this clone with a few counts. The rearrangement joins TRBV28 to TRBJ2-5; a weak D match, TRBD2 (7 bases). CDR1 is MDHEN, CDR2 SYDVKM, per germline. Trimming shortened V by 3 bases and J by 5 bases, and 16 bases separated the two germline ends. The CDR3 runs 15 residues. The CDR3 here is CASSLGGAGVETQYF. The DNA for the CDR3 is TGTGCCAGCAGTTTGGGGGGGGCCGGGGTGGAGACCCAGTACTTC.

The chain recombines TRBV7-2 with TRBJ2-7; 7 positions agree with TRBD1. CDR3 length equals 16 residues. V trimming: 1 base; J trimming: 2 bases; junction bases outside the gene matches: 8. Germline CDR1 reads SGHTA; CDR2 reads FQGNSA. DNA for the CDR3: TGTGCCAGCAGCTTAGGAGTGGGACAGCCGGCCTACGAGCAGTACTTC. As protein: CASSLGVGQPAYEQYF.

This clone has just a few counts. The CDR3 DNA reads TGTGCCAGCAGCTCACCGCGGCAGGGGGCTTACGAGCAGTACTTC. This translates into CASSSPRQGAYEQYF. This chain joins TRBV7-8 and TRBJ2-7; TRBD1 matches at 8 bases. The germline CDR1 and CDR2 sequences are SGHVS and FQNEAQ. V shed 4 bases, J shed 4 bases, and the junction held 9 bases outside the gene matches. The CDR3 contains 15 residues. Using reference TRBV7-8 and TRBJ2-7 for the parts outside the CDR3, the full variable domain is GAGVSQSPRYKVAKRGQDVALRCDPISGHVSLFWYQQALGQGPEFLTYFQNEAQLDKSGLPSDRFFAERPEGSVSTLKIQRTQQEDSAVYLCASSSPRQGAYEQYFGPGTRLTVT.

This clone was observed a handful of times. The J gene is TRBJ2-1, the V gene TRBV7-3, with TRBD2 identical over 12 bases. The CDR3 is 19 residues long. The J segment lost 7 bases and the V segment lost 0 bases, leaving 13 bases of the junction unmatched. Germline CDR1 reads SGHTA; CDR2 reads FQGTGA. CDR3 region: CASSLTRASGRGVGNEQFF. In DNA, the CDR3 is TGTGCCAGCAGCTTAACGAGGGCTAGCGGGAGGGGGGTAGGGAATGAGCAGTTCTTC.

Only a few counts were recorded for this clone. This chain connects TRBV7-9 to TRBJ1-1, with 7 bases that match TRBD1. After removal of 5 bases from V and 1 base from J, the junction contained 7 bases not matched to a gene. The CDR3 extends over 15 amino acids. The germline gives CDR1 SEHNR, CDR2 FQNEAQ (reference sequence). CDR3 in amino acids: CASSSPDRRNTEAFF. In DNA form, the CDR3 reads TGTGCCAGCAGCAGCCCGGACAGGAGGAACACTGAAGCTTTCTTT.

This clone showed up just once. This rearrangement joins TRBV10-3 to TRBJ2-7; tentative D call: TRBD1 (7 bases). This CDR3 has 12 residues. Germline CDR1 and CDR2: ENHRY and SYGVKD. With 6 bases removed from V and 4 bases from J, the gap between germline ends came to 10 bases. The CDR3 protein is CAISQGGYEQYF. The CDR3 coding sequence is TGTGCCATCAGCCAGGGGGGATACGAGCAGTACTTC.

This clone was observed a few times. J is TRBJ2-7 and V is TRBV7-8, with 7 positions matching TRBD2. In germline, CDR1 is SGHVS, CDR2 FQNEAQ. The CDR3 runs 17 residues. V shed 4 bases, J shed 0 bases, and the junction held 12 bases outside the gene matches. Here the CDR3 DNA reads TGTGCCAGCAGCTCTAGAGCTAGCGGCCGGAGCTCCTACGAGCAGTACTTC. Amino acids: CASSSRASGRSSYEQYF.

This chain connects TRBV14 to TRBJ2-1; 8 bases line up with TRBD2. The length of the CDR3 is 14 residues. Germline loops: CDR1 SGHDN, CDR2 FVKESK. V was clipped by 7 bases and J by 2 bases; unmatched bases: 4. The CDR3 DNA reads TGTGCCAGCAAAGCGGGGGTTACCTACAATGAGCAGTTCTTC. The encoded protein is CASKAGVTYNEQFF.